The clone carrying this T cell receptor (beta chain) was counted a few times. Antigen: not known. Assay used: immunoSEQ multiplex PCR; TCRdb lists only in-frame clones, some missing. The sample shows about 32,000 clones, approximately 80% of them seen only once. Each patient relapsed following autologous stem cell transplantation, and prior brentuximab vedotin exposure differed. Trimming at V came to 2 bases and at J to 1 base, leaving 8 bases not matched to a gene. The CDR3 length is 16 residues. Germline CDR1 is LGHNA and CDR2 is YSLEER. These data are taken from a study of PD-1 blockade in classical Hodgkin lymphoma. Overall study findings and caveats: Newly diagnosed patients had baseline TCR diversity that was reportedly lower than that of healthy donors.

This specimen was peripheral blood mononuclear cells (PBMCs), taken at baseline. V gene TRBV4-3 combines with J gene TRBJ2-7; 7 bases match TRBD1. This clonotype was obtained from a human donor with classical Hodgkin lymphoma. The CDR3 region is CASSQPARDSSYEQYF. CDR3 bases: TGCGCCAGCAGCCAACCCGCTCGGGACAGTTCCTACGAGCAGTACTTC.